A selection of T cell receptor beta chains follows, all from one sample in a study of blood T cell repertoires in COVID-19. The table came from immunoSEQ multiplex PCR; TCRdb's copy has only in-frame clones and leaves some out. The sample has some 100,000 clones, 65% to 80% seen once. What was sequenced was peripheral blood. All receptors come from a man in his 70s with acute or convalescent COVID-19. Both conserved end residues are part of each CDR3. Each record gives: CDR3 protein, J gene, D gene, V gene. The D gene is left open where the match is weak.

CDR3 protein: CASSEDRGGNTIYF
J gene: TRBJ1-3
D gene: TRBD1
V gene: TRBV9

CDR3 protein: CASSPFFRAGDNTGELFF
J gene: TRBJ2-2
D gene: -
V gene: TRBV18

CDR3 protein: CASSPGLASSYEQYF
J gene: TRBJ2-7
D gene: TRBD2
V gene: TRBV10-2

CDR3 protein: CATSPGGAVQEETQYF
J gene: TRBJ2-5
D gene: -
V gene: TRBV19

CDR3 protein: CASSSGEGGPYGYTF
J gene: TRBJ1-2
D gene: -
V gene: TRBV5-4

CDR3 protein: CASSQDSDDSPLHF
J gene: TRBJ1-6
D gene: -
V gene: TRBV5-1

CDR3 protein: CASSLTGGSRIYEQYF
J gene: TRBJ2-7
D gene: -
V gene: TRBV7-2

CDR3 protein: CATGTADNSPLHF
J gene: TRBJ1-6
D gene: TRBD1
V gene: TRBV19

CDR3 protein: CASSQAGALNYGYTF
J gene: TRBJ1-2
D gene: -
V gene: TRBV4-1

CDR3 protein: CASSSRDSPPGELFF
J gene: TRBJ2-2
D gene: -
V gene: TRBV7-6

CDR3 protein: CASSIGRAGNEQFF
J gene: TRBJ2-1
D gene: -
V gene: TRBV19

CDR3 protein: CASSLATGDLYEQYF
J gene: TRBJ2-7
D gene: TRBD1
V gene: TRBV7-7

CDR3 protein: CASSSTSGHEQYF
J gene: TRBJ2-7
D gene: TRBD2
V gene: TRBV6-6

CDR3 protein: CASSGQFEAFF
J gene: TRBJ1-1
D gene: -
V gene: TRBV18

CDR3 protein: CASSQDGGASAEAFF
J gene: TRBJ1-1
D gene: -
V gene: TRBV4-2

CDR3 protein: CASSFLTGDSYEQYF
J gene: TRBJ2-7
D gene: -
V gene: TRBV6-2/TRBV6-3

CDR3 protein: CASSSMRGSSYNEQFF
J gene: TRBJ2-1
D gene: -
V gene: TRBV7-6

CDR3 protein: CASSPHTSGVGTQYF
J gene: TRBJ2-3
D gene: TRBD2
V gene: TRBV9

CDR3 protein: CASRSSGGSSYEQYF
J gene: TRBJ2-7
D gene: TRBD2
V gene: TRBV5-1

CDR3 protein: CASSYGSGGNQPQHF
J gene: TRBJ1-5
D gene: -
V gene: TRBV6-2/TRBV6-3

CDR3 protein: CASSSLPPGEQYF
J gene: TRBJ2-7
D gene: -
V gene: TRBV12-3/TRBV12-4

CDR3 protein: CASSLTDSYEQYF
J gene: TRBJ2-7
D gene: -
V gene: TRBV5-8

CDR3 protein: CAIRGRGATEAFF
J gene: TRBJ1-1
D gene: -
V gene: TRBV28

CDR3 protein: CASSLGAALARGNEQFF
J gene: TRBJ2-1
D gene: TRBD2
V gene: TRBV28

CDR3 protein: CASSSRLVNTEAFF
J gene: TRBJ1-1
D gene: -
V gene: TRBV3-1/TRBV3-2

CDR3 protein: CASSESSGRGTGELFF
J gene: TRBJ2-2
D gene: TRBD2
V gene: TRBV7-6

CDR3 protein: CASSLGTDGYNEQFF
J gene: TRBJ2-1
D gene: TRBD1
V gene: TRBV5-1

CDR3 protein: CASSLGDRGDGYTF
J gene: TRBJ1-2
D gene: TRBD1
V gene: TRBV5-1

CDR3 protein: CASSLSGGETQYF
J gene: TRBJ2-5
D gene: -
V gene: TRBV12-3/TRBV12-4

CDR3 protein: CASRPTGTGSYEQYF
J gene: TRBJ2-7
D gene: TRBD1
V gene: TRBV27

CDR3 protein: CASSLGLEGTQYF
J gene: TRBJ2-3
D gene: -
V gene: TRBV11-2

CDR3 protein: CASSLTGGAGTDTQYF
J gene: TRBJ2-3
D gene: -
V gene: TRBV7-3

CDR3 protein: CASSRTDMNTGELFF
J gene: TRBJ2-2
D gene: -
V gene: TRBV4-2

CDR3 protein: CASSLGRTSTRVETQYF
J gene: TRBJ2-5
D gene: TRBD2
V gene: TRBV7-3

CDR3 protein: CASSPIGGPGNTIYF
J gene: TRBJ1-3
D gene: -
V gene: TRBV3-1/TRBV3-2

CDR3 protein: CASSQELAGGETQYF
J gene: TRBJ2-5
D gene: TRBD2
V gene: TRBV4-1

CDR3 protein: CASSFGTETYEQYF
J gene: TRBJ2-7
D gene: TRBD1
V gene: TRBV7-9

CDR3 protein: CASSPWTGFGANVLTF
J gene: TRBJ2-6
D gene: TRBD1
V gene: TRBV19

CDR3 protein: CSVRTGGSGANVLTF
J gene: TRBJ2-6
D gene: TRBD1
V gene: TRBV29-1

CDR3 protein: CASSLSGFDARELFF
J gene: TRBJ2-2
D gene: -
V gene: TRBV28

CDR3 protein: CASSSPGPTSGRGDTGELFF
J gene: TRBJ2-2
D gene: TRBD2
V gene: TRBV19

CDR3 protein: CASSPLVSTGELFF
J gene: TRBJ2-2
D gene: -
V gene: TRBV7-3

CDR3 protein: CASTRDSSYEQYF
J gene: TRBJ2-7
D gene: TRBD1
V gene: TRBV28

CDR3 protein: CASSLLWGASRNYEQYF
J gene: TRBJ2-7
D gene: -
V gene: TRBV4-1

CDR3 protein: CASSIVGTGDEKLFF
J gene: TRBJ1-4
D gene: TRBD1
V gene: TRBV19

CDR3 protein: CASSFPGQGSSPLHF
J gene: TRBJ1-6
D gene: TRBD1
V gene: TRBV28

CDR3 protein: CASKIGTGGEETQYF
J gene: TRBJ2-5
D gene: TRBD1
V gene: TRBV2

CDR3 protein: CASSIQEEGWSTDTQYF
J gene: TRBJ2-3
D gene: -
V gene: TRBV11-3

CDR3 protein: CASSPRGWGSSTEAFF
J gene: TRBJ1-1
D gene: -
V gene: TRBV5-1

CDR3 protein: CASSSPGTSGTDTQYF
J gene: TRBJ2-3
D gene: TRBD2
V gene: TRBV9

CDR3 protein: CASSEDRGLRETQYF
J gene: TRBJ2-5
D gene: TRBD1
V gene: TRBV25-1

CDR3 protein: CASSPAPIRQGGNTIYF
J gene: TRBJ1-3
D gene: TRBD1
V gene: TRBV27